A selection of T cell receptor beta chains follows, all from one sample in a study of ipilimumab plus nivolumab after autologous stem cell transplantation. The table came from immunoSEQ multiplex PCR; TCRdb's copy has only in-frame clones and leaves some out. Seen here are around 16,000 clones, 81% observed once, and the top ten hold 15% to 20%. Material: PBMCs, obtained in a trial of ipilimumab plus nivolumab as post-transplant consolidation. These receptors came from a male donor with diffuse large B-cell lymphoma. CDR3s include the opening cysteine and the closing phenylalanine or tryptophan. D genes are given only for firm matches. Clone size appears in some rows only: once, few, many, or a class for an expanded clone.

v_gene: TRBV15; abundance: .; j_gene: TRBJ2-1; d_gene: .; CDR3aa: CATSRDRRDEQFF; CDR3nt: TGTGCCACCAGCAGAGATAGGCGAGATGAGCAGTTCTTC
v_gene: TRBV19; abundance: .; j_gene: TRBJ2-1; d_gene: .; CDR3aa: CASSIGNLVDNEQFF; CDR3nt: TGTGCCAGTAGTATAGGTAACCTAGTTGATAATGAGCAGTTCTTC
v_gene: TRBV23-1; abundance: .; j_gene: TRBJ1-2; d_gene: .; CDR3aa: CARSLSLGLWPGYTF; CDR3nt: TGCGCCAGGAGCCTTAGTTTGGGCCTTTGGCCTGGCTACACCTTC
v_gene: TRBV6-5; abundance: .; j_gene: TRBJ1-1; d_gene: .; CDR3aa: CASSYFSGSGSTEAFF; CDR3nt: TGTGCCAGCAGTTACTTTTCTGGTAGTGGTTCCACTGAAGCTTTCTTT
v_gene: TRBV6-5; abundance: .; j_gene: TRBJ2-7; d_gene: .; CDR3aa: CASSYSSGYLSEQYF; CDR3nt: TGTGCCAGCAGTTACTCATCTGGATACCTCTCCGAGCAGTACTTC
v_gene: TRBV7-9; abundance: .; j_gene: TRBJ2-5; d_gene: .; CDR3aa: CASSLNAFLVSTQYF; CDR3nt: TGTGCCAGCAGCTTAAACGCGTTCCTGGTTTCGACCCAGTACTTC
v_gene: TRBV5-1; abundance: .; j_gene: TRBJ1-2; d_gene: .; CDR3aa: CASSTDFAYGYTF; CDR3nt: TGCGCCAGCAGCACGGACTTCGCCTATGGCTACACCTTC
v_gene: TRBV2; abundance: .; j_gene: TRBJ2-4; d_gene: TRBD1; CDR3aa: CASGRDRGGKNIQYF; CDR3nt: TGTGCCAGCGGCCGGGACAGGGGAGGCAAAAACATTCAGTACTTC
v_gene: TRBV7-3; abundance: .; j_gene: TRBJ2-3; d_gene: .; CDR3aa: CASSLTWRLASTDTQYF; CDR3nt: TGTGCCAGCAGCTTAACGTGGCGGCTAGCGTCCACAGATACGCAGTATTTT
v_gene: TRBV5-1; abundance: .; j_gene: TRBJ2-2; d_gene: .; CDR3aa: CASSLATGTGELFF; CDR3nt: TGCGCCAGCAGCTTGGCCACGGGGACCGGGGAGCTGTTTTTT
v_gene: TRBV18; abundance: .; j_gene: TRBJ2-7; d_gene: .; CDR3aa: CASSPTGESYEQYF; CDR3nt: TGTGCCAGCTCACCAACGGGGGAATCCTACGAGCAGTACTTC
v_gene: TRBV19; abundance: .; j_gene: TRBJ2-3; d_gene: .; CDR3aa: CASSIGYTQYF; CDR3nt: TGTGCCAGTAGTATAGGGTATACGCAGTATTTT
v_gene: TRBV7-3; abundance: once; j_gene: TRBJ2-7; d_gene: .; CDR3aa: CASSLNYGYEQYF; CDR3nt: TGTGCCAGCAGCTTAAATTACGGCTACGAGCAGTACTTC
v_gene: TRBV29-1; abundance: few; j_gene: TRBJ1-1; d_gene: TRBD1; CDR3aa: CSAMTGESTEAFF; CDR3nt: TGCAGCGCCATGACAGGGGAGAGTACTGAAGCTTTCTTT
v_gene: TRBV15; abundance: .; j_gene: TRBJ1-5; d_gene: .; CDR3aa: CATSREGEGNQPQHF; CDR3nt: TGTGCCACCAGCAGAGAAGGGGAAGGCAATCAGCCCCAGCATTTT
v_gene: TRBV19; abundance: .; j_gene: TRBJ1-2; d_gene: .; CDR3aa: CASSLRRLPNYGYTF; CDR3nt: TGTGCCAGTAGTCTCCGACGGTTACCAAACTATGGCTACACCTTC
v_gene: TRBV19; abundance: .; j_gene: TRBJ2-2; d_gene: .; CDR3aa: CASSPQGPTGELFF; CDR3nt: TGTGCCAGTAGTCCCCAAGGGCCCACCGGGGAGCTGTTTTTT
v_gene: TRBV4-3; abundance: .; j_gene: TRBJ2-5; d_gene: .; CDR3aa: CASSLAVRETQYF; CDR3nt: TGCGCCAGCAGCCTGGCGGTTAGGGAGACCCAGTACTTC
v_gene: TRBV2; abundance: .; j_gene: TRBJ1-2; d_gene: .; CDR3aa: CASGEQLYGYTF; CDR3nt: TGTGCCAGCGGAGAACAGCTATATGGCTACACCTTC
v_gene: TRBV13; abundance: .; j_gene: TRBJ1-2; d_gene: TRBD1; CDR3aa: CASSTGQASGYGYTF; CDR3nt: TGTGCCAGCAGCACTGGACAGGCATCGGGCTATGGCTACACCTTC
v_gene: TRBV27; abundance: .; j_gene: TRBJ2-1; d_gene: .; CDR3aa: CASSFTARSYNEQFF; CDR3nt: TGTGCCAGCAGTTTTACGGCGAGGTCCTACAATGAGCAGTTCTTC
v_gene: TRBV7-2; abundance: .; j_gene: TRBJ1-4; d_gene: .; CDR3aa: CASSRLVSTNEKLFF; CDR3nt: TGTGCCAGCAGCCGGCTGGTATCGACTAATGAAAAACTGTTTTTT
v_gene: TRBV6-5; abundance: .; j_gene: TRBJ1-1; d_gene: .; CDR3aa: CASSYSDRPNTEAFF; CDR3nt: TGTGCCAGCAGTTACTCAGACAGGCCGAACACTGAAGCTTTCTTT
v_gene: TRBV10-1; abundance: .; j_gene: TRBJ2-3; d_gene: TRBD2; CDR3aa: CASSGTFGTSGTTASDTQYF; CDR3nt: TGCGCCAGCAGTGGGACCTTTGGGACTAGCGGGACAACCGCATCGGATACGCAGTATTTT
v_gene: TRBV19; abundance: once; j_gene: TRBJ1-2; d_gene: .; CDR3aa: CASSIGGTYGYTF; CDR3nt: TGTGCCAGTAGTATAGGAGGGACCTATGGCTACACCTTC
v_gene: TRBV1; abundance: .; j_gene: TRBJ2-1; d_gene: .; CDR3aa: CTSSPEGFQFF; CDR3nt: TGCACCAGCAGCCCAGAAGGGTTTCAGTTCTTC
v_gene: TRBV30; abundance: .; j_gene: TRBJ1-5; d_gene: .; CDR3aa: CAWSVGRNNQPQHF; CDR3nt: TGTGCCTGGAGTGTAGGTCGGAACAATCAGCCCCAGCATTTT
v_gene: TRBV19; abundance: .; j_gene: TRBJ1-1; d_gene: .; CDR3aa: CASSISGAREVNTEAFF; CDR3nt: TGTGCCAGTAGTATCTCCGGGGCGCGGGAGGTGAACACTGAAGCTTTCTTT
v_gene: TRBV30; abundance: .; j_gene: TRBJ2-3; d_gene: .; CDR3aa: CAWGLMGGRADTQYF; CDR3nt: TGTGCCTGGGGGCTAATGGGGGGCCGGGCAGATACGCAGTATTTT
v_gene: TRBV5-6; abundance: .; j_gene: TRBJ1-1; d_gene: .; CDR3aa: CASSIFGGLNTEAFF; CDR3nt: TGTGCCAGCAGCATATTTGGGGGCTTGAACACTGAAGCTTTCTTT
v_gene: TRBV15; abundance: few; j_gene: TRBJ2-1; d_gene: .; CDR3aa: CATSSPLLGTPNYNEQFF; CDR3nt: TGTGCCACCAGCAGCCCGCTGTTAGGGACTCCGAACTACAATGAGCAGTTCTTC
v_gene: TRBV6-5; abundance: .; j_gene: TRBJ1-5; d_gene: .; CDR3aa: CASSYSKDSNQPQHF; CDR3nt: TGTGCCAGCAGTTACTCGAAGGACAGCAATCAGCCCCAGCATTTT
v_gene: TRBV12-2; abundance: once; j_gene: TRBJ2-5; d_gene: .; CDR3aa: CASRSPGASGLSETQYF; CDR3nt: TGTGCAAGTCGCTCCCCCGGGGCTAGCGGGCTGTCAGAGACCCAGTACTTC